This TCR beta chain appears in the sequencing data of a study of blood T cell repertoires in COVID-19. Across the whole study: Acute and convalescent COVID-19 samples came from the United States, Italy and Spain. T cells, B-cell-depleted T cells, or PBMCs provided the cDNA or gDNA that served as material.

TCRdb's table, derived via immunoSEQ multiplex PCR, lists solely in-frame clones and lacks some. The sample holds 180,000 or so clones, 70% to 90% seen once. Trimming cost V 0 bases and J 0 bases, with 9 bases left between them. Germline V CDR1 and CDR2: MNHEY, SVGAGI. The CDR3 spans 15 residues. The chain recombines TRBV6-5 with TRBJ2-7; a possible D gene is TRBD1 (5 bases). The TCR sequence derives from a human donor with active or convalescent COVID-19. The donor label of this sample is uncertain. The sequenced sample consisted of peripheral blood. CDR3 nucleotide sequence: TGTGCCAGCAGTTACTCGCCCCAGGGCTCCTACGAGCAGTACTTC. Protein sequence: CASSYSPQGSYEQYF.